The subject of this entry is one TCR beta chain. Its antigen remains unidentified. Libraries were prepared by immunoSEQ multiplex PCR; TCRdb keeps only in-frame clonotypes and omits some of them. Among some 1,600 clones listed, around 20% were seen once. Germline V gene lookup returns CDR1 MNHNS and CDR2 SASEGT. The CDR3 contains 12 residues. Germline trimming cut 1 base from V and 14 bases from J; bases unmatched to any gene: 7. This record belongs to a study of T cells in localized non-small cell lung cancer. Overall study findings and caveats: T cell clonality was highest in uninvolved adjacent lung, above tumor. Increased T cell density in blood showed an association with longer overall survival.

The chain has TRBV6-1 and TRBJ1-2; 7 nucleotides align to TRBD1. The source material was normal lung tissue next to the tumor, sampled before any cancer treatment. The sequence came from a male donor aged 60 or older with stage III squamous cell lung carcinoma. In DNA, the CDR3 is TGTGCCAGCAGTGAAGTTGCCGGGACAGATACCTTC. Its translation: CASSEVAGTDTF.